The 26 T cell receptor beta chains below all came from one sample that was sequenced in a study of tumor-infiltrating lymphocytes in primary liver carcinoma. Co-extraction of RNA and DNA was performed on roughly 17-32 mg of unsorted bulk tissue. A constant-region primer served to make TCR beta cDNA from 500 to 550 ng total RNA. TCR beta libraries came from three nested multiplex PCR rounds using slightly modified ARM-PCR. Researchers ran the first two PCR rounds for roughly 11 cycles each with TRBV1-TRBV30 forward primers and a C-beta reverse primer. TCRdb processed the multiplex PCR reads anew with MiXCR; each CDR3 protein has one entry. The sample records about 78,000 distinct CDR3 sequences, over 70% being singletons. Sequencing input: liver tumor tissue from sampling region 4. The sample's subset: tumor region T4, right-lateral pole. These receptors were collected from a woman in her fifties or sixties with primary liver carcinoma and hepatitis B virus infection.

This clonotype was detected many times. The CDR3 reads CAWSRSRVSEAFF. In DNA, the CDR3 is TGTGCCTGGAGTCGAAGCAGGGTGTCTGAAGCTTTCTTT. The rearrangement uses TRBV30 and TRBJ1-1; D is possibly TRBD1 (5 bases). This CDR3 has 13 residues. Germline-derived CDR1 and CDR2 are GTSNPN and SVGIG (reference sequence). V lost 2 bases, J lost 6 bases, and 13 bases lay in between.

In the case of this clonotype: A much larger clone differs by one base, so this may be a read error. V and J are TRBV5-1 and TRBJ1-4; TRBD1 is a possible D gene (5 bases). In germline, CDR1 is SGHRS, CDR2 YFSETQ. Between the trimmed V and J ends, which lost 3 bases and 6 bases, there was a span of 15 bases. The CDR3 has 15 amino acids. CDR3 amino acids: CASSSLTRGDEKLFF. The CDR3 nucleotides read TGCGCCAGCAGCTCCCTAACAAGGGGAGATGAAAAACTGTTTTTT. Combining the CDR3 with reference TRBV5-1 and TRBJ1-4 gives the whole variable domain KAGVTQTPRYLIKTRGQQVTLSCSPISGHRSVSWYQQTPGQGLQFLFEYFSETQRNKGNFPGRFSGRQFSNSRSEMNVSTLELGDSALYLCASSSLTRGDEKLFFGSGTQLSVL.

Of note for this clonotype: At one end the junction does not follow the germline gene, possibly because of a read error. The CDR3 sequence: CVSSYSKNSPLHF. In DNA form, the CDR3 reads TGTGTCAGCAGTTACTCAAAAAATTCACCCCTTCACTTT. The chain joins TRBV6-5 to TRBJ1-6; D ambiguous. This CDR3 has 13 amino acids. Germline loops: CDR1 MNHEY, CDR2 SVGAGI.

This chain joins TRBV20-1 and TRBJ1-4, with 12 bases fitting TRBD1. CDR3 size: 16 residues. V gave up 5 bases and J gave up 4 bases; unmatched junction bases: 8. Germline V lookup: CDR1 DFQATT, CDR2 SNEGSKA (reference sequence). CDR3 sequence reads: CSAARDRGLNNEKLFF. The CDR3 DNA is TGCAGTGCTGCACGGGACAGGGGGCTTAATAATGAAAAACTGTTTTTT.

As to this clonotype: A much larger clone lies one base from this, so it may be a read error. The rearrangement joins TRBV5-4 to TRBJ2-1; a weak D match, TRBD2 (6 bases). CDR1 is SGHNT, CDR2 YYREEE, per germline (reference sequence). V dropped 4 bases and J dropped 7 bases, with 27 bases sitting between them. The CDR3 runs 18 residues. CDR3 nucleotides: TGTGCCAGCAGCCTCAGTACCATAGTGGGAGGTAAGGGGAATGAGCAGTTCTTC. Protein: CASSLSTIVGGKGNEQFF.

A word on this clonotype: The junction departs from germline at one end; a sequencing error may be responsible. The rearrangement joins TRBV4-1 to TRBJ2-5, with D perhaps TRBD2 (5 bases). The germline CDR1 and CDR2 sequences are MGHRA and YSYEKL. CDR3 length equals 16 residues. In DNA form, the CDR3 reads TGCGCCAGCAGCCAAGGTTCCCCAGCGGCTCAAGAGACCCAGTATTTC. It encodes CASSQGSPAAQETQYF.

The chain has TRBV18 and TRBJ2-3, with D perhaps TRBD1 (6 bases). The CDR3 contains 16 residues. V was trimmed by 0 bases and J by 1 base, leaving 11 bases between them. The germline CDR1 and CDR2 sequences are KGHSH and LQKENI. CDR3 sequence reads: CASSPPETGCTDTQYF. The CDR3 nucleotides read TGTGCCAGCTCACCACCGGAAACAGGGTGCACAGATACGCAGTATTTT.

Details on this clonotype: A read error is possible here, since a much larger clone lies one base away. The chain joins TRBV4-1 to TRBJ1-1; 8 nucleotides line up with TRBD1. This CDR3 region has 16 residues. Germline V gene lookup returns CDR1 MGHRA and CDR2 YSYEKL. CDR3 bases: TGCGCCAGGAGCCGGGCAGGGGGCCTTTTGAACACTGAAGCTTTCTTT. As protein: CARSRAGGLLNTEAFF.

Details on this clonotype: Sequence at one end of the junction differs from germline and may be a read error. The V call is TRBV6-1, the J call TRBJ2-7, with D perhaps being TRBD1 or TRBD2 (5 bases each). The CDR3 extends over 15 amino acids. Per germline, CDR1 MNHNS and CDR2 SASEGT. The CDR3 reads CASSEDGGQAYERYF. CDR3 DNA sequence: TGTGCCAGCAGTGAAGACGGAGGACAAGCATACGAGCGGTACTTC.

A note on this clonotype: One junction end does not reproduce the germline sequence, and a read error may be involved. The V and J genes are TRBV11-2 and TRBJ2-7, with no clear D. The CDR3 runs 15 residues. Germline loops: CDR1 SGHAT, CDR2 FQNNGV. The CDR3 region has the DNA TGTGCCAGTAGCTTAGAACCAAGCCATACGTCCGAGCAGTACTTC. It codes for CASSLEPSHTSEQYF.

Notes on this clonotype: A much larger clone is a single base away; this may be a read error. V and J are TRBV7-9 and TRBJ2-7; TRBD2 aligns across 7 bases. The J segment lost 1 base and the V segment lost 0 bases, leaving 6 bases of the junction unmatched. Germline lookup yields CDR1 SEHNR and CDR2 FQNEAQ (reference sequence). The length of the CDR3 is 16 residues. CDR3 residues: CASSLAGGEGSYEQYF. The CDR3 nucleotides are TGTGCCAGCAGCTTAGCGGGCGGGGAGGGATCCTACGAGCAGTACTTC.

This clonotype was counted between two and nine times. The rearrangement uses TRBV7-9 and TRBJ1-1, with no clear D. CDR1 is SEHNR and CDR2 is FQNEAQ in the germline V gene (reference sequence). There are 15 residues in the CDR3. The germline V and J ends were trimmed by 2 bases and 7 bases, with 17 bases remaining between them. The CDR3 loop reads CASSLTDSGASEAFF. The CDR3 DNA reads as TGTGCCAGCAGCTTAACCGACTCAGGAGCCAGTGAAGCTTTCTTT.

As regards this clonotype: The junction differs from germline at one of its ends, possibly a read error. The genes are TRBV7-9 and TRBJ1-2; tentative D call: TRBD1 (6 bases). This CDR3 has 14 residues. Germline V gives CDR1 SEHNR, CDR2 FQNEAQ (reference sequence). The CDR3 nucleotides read TGTTCCAGCAGCTTAGAGTGGGACATATCTGGCTACACCTTC. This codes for CSSSLEWDISGYTF.

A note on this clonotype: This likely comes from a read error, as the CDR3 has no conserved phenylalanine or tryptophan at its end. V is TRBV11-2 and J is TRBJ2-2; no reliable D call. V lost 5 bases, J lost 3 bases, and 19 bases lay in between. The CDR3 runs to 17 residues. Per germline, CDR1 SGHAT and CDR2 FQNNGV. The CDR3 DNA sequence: TGTGCCAGCAGCGTTGGTGATGTTGGGGTTGACACCGGGGAGCTGTTTCTT. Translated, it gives CASSVGDVGVDTGELFL.

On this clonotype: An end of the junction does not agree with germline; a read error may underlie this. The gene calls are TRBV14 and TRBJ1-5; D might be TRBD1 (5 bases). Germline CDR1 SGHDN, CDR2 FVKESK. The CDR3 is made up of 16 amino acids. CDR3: CASSQVKGASDQPQHF. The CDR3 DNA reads TGTGCCAGCAGCCAAGTCAAAGGGGCTAGCGATCAGCCCCAGCATTTT.

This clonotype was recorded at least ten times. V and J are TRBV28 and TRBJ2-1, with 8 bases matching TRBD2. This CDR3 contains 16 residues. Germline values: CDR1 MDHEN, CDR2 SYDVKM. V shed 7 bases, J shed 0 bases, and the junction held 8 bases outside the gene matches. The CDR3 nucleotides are TGTGCCAGCATTGATTTAGCGGGGAGCTCCTACAATGAGCAGTTCTTC. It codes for CASIDLAGSSYNEQFF.

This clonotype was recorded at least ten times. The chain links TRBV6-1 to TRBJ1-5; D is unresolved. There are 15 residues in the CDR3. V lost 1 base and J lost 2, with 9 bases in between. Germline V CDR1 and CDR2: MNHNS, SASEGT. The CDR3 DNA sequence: TGTGCCAGCAGTGAAGACGGAGGAGGCAATCAGCCCCAGCATTTT. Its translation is CASSEDGGGNQPQHF.

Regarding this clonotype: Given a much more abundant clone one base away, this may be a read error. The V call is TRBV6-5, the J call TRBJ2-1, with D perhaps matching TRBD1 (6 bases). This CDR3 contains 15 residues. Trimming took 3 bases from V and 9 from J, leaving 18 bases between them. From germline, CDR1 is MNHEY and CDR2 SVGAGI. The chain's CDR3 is CASSYPRTEGGEQFF. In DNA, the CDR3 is TGTGCCAGCAGTTATCCGAGGACAGAGGGCGGTGAGCAGTTCTTC.

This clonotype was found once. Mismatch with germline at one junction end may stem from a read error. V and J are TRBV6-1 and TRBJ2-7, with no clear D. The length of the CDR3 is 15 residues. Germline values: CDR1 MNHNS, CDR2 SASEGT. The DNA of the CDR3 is TGTACCAGCACCTACGGACCTAGGAGCTCCTACGTGCAGTACTTC. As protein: CTSTYGPRSSYVQYF.

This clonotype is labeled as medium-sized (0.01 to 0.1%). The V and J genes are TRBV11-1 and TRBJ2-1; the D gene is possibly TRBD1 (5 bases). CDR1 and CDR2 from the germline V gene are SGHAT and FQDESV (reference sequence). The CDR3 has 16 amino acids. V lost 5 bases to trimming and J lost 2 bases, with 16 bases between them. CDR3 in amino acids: CASSQSRVPPYNEQFF. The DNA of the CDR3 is TGTGCCAGCAGCCAAAGCAGGGTTCCACCCTACAATGAGCAGTTCTTC.

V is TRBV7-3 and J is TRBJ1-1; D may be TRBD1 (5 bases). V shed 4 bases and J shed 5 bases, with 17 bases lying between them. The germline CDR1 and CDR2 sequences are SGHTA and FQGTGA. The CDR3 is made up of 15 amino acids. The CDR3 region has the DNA TGTGCCAGCAGCTCCAACCCGGGGGGTAGGACTGAAGCTTTCTTT. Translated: CASSSNPGGRTEAFF.

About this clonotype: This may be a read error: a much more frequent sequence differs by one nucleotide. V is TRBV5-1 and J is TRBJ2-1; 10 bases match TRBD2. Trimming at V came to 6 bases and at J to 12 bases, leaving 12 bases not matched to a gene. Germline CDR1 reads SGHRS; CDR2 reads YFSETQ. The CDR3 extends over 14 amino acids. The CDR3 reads CASKSGRAEDGQFF. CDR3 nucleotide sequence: TGCGCCAGCAAAAGCGGGAGGGCCGAGGATGGGCAGTTCTTC.

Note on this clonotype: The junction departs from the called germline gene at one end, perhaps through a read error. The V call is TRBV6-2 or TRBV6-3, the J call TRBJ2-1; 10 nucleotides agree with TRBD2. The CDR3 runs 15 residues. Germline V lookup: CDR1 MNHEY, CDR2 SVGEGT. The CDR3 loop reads CTSRSSGRVHNEQFF. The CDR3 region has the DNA TGTACCAGCAGAAGCAGCGGGAGGGTCCACAATGAGCAGTTCTTC.

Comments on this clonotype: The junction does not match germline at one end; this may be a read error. The CDR3 sequence: CSSSGTRTSGKLRELYF. The DNA of the CDR3 is TGCTCCAGCAGTGGAACCCGGACTAGCGGGAAGTTGAGGGAGCTGTACTTC. V gene TRBV10-1 combines with J gene TRBJ2-7; 12 positions agree with TRBD2. Germline values: CDR1 WNHNN, CDR2 SYGVQD (reference sequence). This CDR3 contains 17 residues.

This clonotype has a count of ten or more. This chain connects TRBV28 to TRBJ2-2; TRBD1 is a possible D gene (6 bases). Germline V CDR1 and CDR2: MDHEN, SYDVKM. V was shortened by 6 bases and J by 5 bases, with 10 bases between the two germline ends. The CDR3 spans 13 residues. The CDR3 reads CASRNRDTGELFF. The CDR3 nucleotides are TGTGCCAGCAGAAACAGGGATACCGGGGAGCTGTTTTTT.

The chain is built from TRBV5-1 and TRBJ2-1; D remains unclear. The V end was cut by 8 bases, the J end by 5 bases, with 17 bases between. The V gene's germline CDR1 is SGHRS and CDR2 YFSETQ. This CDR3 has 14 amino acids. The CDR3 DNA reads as TGCGCCAGTAGATTGAACTCCCTTGACAATGAGCAGTTCTTC. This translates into CASRLNSLDNEQFF.